This paragraph covers one T cell receptor beta chain sequence. Its antigen is not yet known. No base quality information exists; no much larger clone differs at one position. The data originate from a study of cytomegalovirus exposure and HLA in healthy donors (TCRdb year 2017). Looking at the study overall: An earlier analysis of some 550 of the donors reported more than 250 Gb of sequence data and some 100 million unique TCR beta sequences from about 200 million T cells. An early release covering roughly 580 HLA-typed donors comprised around 300 gigabases of sequencing data and some 79 million unique TCR sequences. Among the roughly 390 genotyped donors, around 81% belonged to the genetic ancestry cluster associated with self-reported Caucasian donors. The study aimed to test whether signatures of past pathogen exposure could be identified by cataloging public T cell receptors. The study used immunosequencing to profile the T cell repertoires of 666 subjects and linked those repertoires to cytomegalovirus serostatus. Along with the approximately 620-subject first cohort, a separate validation cohort of more than 90 different subjects was used. The study combined high-throughput TCR immunosequencing, statistical association of individual TCRs with disease status, and machine learning to predict cytomegalovirus infection status. To study patterns of TCR occurrence, a later analysis re-analyzed previously published TCR beta repertoires from more than 550 donors and added high-resolution HLA genotyping. The later analysis used no new phenotypic data to find candidate immune exposures, relying instead on TCR beta sequences and their occurrence across donors. An earlier analysis of around 540 of the donors applied high-throughput TCR beta sequencing to assess whether each TCR beta V gene segment acted as functional or pseudogenic. Donor age, sex, ethnicity and CMV serostatus were compiled together with the repertoire data. A later genetic analysis took genome-wide SNP genotypes for about 55% of the roughly 700 donors and used that subset as a discovery cohort. All discovery cohort repertoires had been generated using a single sequencing platform. Both class I and class II loci were covered by HLA typing, at four-digit resolution. The number of donors typed differed by locus, with 629-630 for A, B, C, DRB1 and DQB1, 522 for DQA1, under 610 for DPA1, and some 470 for DPB1. About five DR-DQ haplotypes were treated as single units for association and clustering because of strong linkage in the cohort. On average, around 200,000 unique TCR beta nucleotide sequences were sequenced per donor among a few hundred genotyped donors of the cohort, with about 17% of those sequences being non-productive.

Deletion took 1 base off V and 5 bases off J, with a span of 14 bases between the germline ends. The CDR3 runs 16 residues from the cysteine to the phenylalanine. The sequence is cut down to CDR3 DNA, 48 bases in frame from base 1. The CDR1 and CDR2 encoded by the germline V gene are MGHRA and YSYEKL. Study-wide conclusions, independent of this receptor: A total of 150 to 200 TCR beta chains were listed by the study as associated with cytomegalovirus. Assigning TCR associations to individual alleles was difficult when HLA alleles, especially DR and DQ, strongly co-occurred. In a later analysis, several top co-occurrence clusters were reported to appear linked to parvovirus B19, influenza, CMV and Epstein-Barr virus. Sequencing depth was assumed to be roughly uniform across donors in the presence/absence analyses, though that assumption may not hold. In a later analysis, 16,951 TCR beta sequences were associated with specific HLA alleles at a false discovery rate of 0.05. Most CMV-associated TCR beta chains appeared to be HLA-restricted in a later analysis, and the HLA associations seemed to be driven largely by CMV exposure. The earlier analysis of 587 of the donors excluded roughly 16 rarely observed V segments, including chromosome 9 orphons, because counts were too low. The cohort was sequenced for TCR beta chains only, and without alpha or paired-chain data the features that could be detected were limited. An earlier analysis of some 590 of the donors showed that most TCR beta V segments appeared in productive rearrangements either about 87% or about 30% of the time, which broadly matched IMGT annotations. In both the original and validation cohorts, the classifier was reported to diagnose cytomegalovirus status with high specificity and sensitivity. Correlated functional status among segregating V segments might reflect linkage disequilibrium, but an unknown experimental factor could not be ruled out. An association between a missense DCLRE1C variant and V-gene and J-gene trimming of TCR beta chains was found in a later genetic analysis and replicated in an independent cohort. In a later analysis, HLA-associated TCR beta chains were found to be more clonally expanded and to have lower generation probabilities than equally common non-associated chains. Because the 87-base-pair reads could not distinguish some IMGT-functional V segments, including TRBV6-2 and TRBV6-3, those segments were excluded. Because HLA typing was unavailable for some donors at each locus, only the typed subset was used in association tests. A further reported finding was that TCR beta sequences accurately predicted the HLA-A and HLA-B alleles for most subjects in the first cohort. Immune exposure information for the cohort was limited to CMV serostatus. A few of the identified cytomegalovirus-associated TCR beta chains were confirmed in vitro to be specific for cytomegalovirus antigens. It was suggested by the authors that the approach could potentially be generalized to other disease states and immunological phenotypes. While some public TCRs were present in many individuals, most TCR sequences turned up only very rarely across donors. A cluster of highly shared sequence variants was judged likely to represent a technical artifact of the sequencing pipeline. In a later analysis, TCR association rates were found to vary across HLA loci, with the most associated TCRs seen for DRB1 alleles and the fewest for HLA-C alleles. A later genetic analysis reported fewer N-insertions in productive TCRs among donors in an Asian-associated ancestry cluster than the roughly 700-donor mean.

The library was obtained by the immunoSEQ multiplex PCR assay. For the multiplex PCR, a mixture combining 60 forward primers for TCR Vbeta segments and 13 reverse primers for TCR Jbeta segments was used. The CDR3 region of rearranged TCR beta genes was amplified from genomic DNA by a multiplex PCR assay. The amplified TCR beta libraries were sequenced on the Illumina HiSeq System as 87-base-pair reads. The source study handled its data this way. Across the roughly 640 repertoires, a later analysis counted tens of millions of unique TCR beta chains, 8.5 million to 12 million of which were shared by at least two donors. Raw reads were error-corrected and collapsed into unique sequences with a nearest-neighbor algorithm that merged closely related sequences to remove PCR and sequencing errors. V, D and J gene segments were assigned by aligning CDR3 sequences to IMGT reference sequences. For a sequence to be retained, a match of at least six nucleotides was required to both a V gene segment and a J gene segment. A rearrangement was called productive if the CDR3 had no stop codons and remained in frame with V and J, and every other rearrangement was called non-productive. CDR3 was defined by IMGT convention, running from the second conserved V-encoded cysteine to the conserved J-encoded phenylalanine. In an earlier analysis of around 570 of the donors, sequences lacking an unambiguous match to a single V gene segment were excluded. In an earlier analysis of approximately 610 of the donors, V segments were called functional above 56.7% productive rearrangements and were called segregating when the between-donor standard deviation exceeded 5%. A statistical classification framework was built for diagnosing cytomegalovirus status from the catalog of TCR beta chain sequences. In a later analysis, TCR nucleotide sequences were compared against IMGT/GENE-DB human TR gene sequences so that V and J genes could be assigned. A later analysis assigned CDR3 sequences and most-parsimonious VDJ recombination scenarios with the TCRdist pipeline. In a later analysis, each TCR beta chain was defined by its CDR3 amino acid sequence together with its V-gene family, and reads without a unique V-gene family were excluded. In a later analysis, approximately 590 highly shared, low-generation-probability nucleotide sequences were removed to address suspected cross-contamination and a sequencing artifact. For each public chain, a later analysis derived a clonal expansion index from normalized ranks of inferred template counts within each repertoire. In a later analysis, generation probabilities were computed using a VDJ recombination model fitted to out-of-frame rearrangements, and the results were checked against IGoR. Hypergeometric tests were used in a later analysis to score TCR-TCR, TCR-HLA and TCR-CMV co-occurrence, with a repertoire-size bias correction applied to the TCR pairs. A later analysis estimated false discovery rates by permuting HLA or CMV assignments 20 times. In a later analysis, co-occurring TCRs were grouped using DBSCAN, with TCRdist sequence similarity added in when clustering inside HLA-allele-positive subsets. For co-occurrence clustering, repertoires with fewer than 30,000 or more than 120,000 public chains were excluded, along with about five repertoires with anomalous nucleotide sharing. In TCRdb, the immuneACCESS table is reduced to in-frame sequences with V and J assigned. These tables do not hold every clone; where another copy was compared, an unresolved V gene accounts for under half, and the others remain unexplained. V and J calls and clone size are given by that table; D and trimming were obtained from the DNA. The sample profile shows roughly 150,000 clones; about 80% of them were found once. The ten largest clones capture around 15% of the sample.

The cohort comprised more than 550 healthy bone marrow donors. At the time of sampling, every cohort member was nominally healthy, though immune exposures that went unrecorded were likely present. The donor tested CMV seronegative and was one of the 352 seronegative cohort members. A peripheral blood sample was collected from each donor, and TCR beta sequencing was performed on peripheral blood mononuclear cells. The Qiagen DNeasy Blood Extraction Kit was used to extract genomic DNA from the blood cell samples. Specimen: PBMCs. The chain is assembled from TRBV4-1 and TRBJ1-4, with no confident D gene call. This TCR derives from a woman in her thirties or forties in good health and CMV-seronegative. The DNA reads TGCGCCAGCAGCCAAGTCTGGGCAGGTGGCAATGAAAAACTGTTTTTT. Its protein is CASSQVWAGGNEKLFF.